Listed here are 26 T cell receptor beta chains from one sample, sequenced in a study of cytomegalovirus exposure and HLA in healthy donors (dated by TCRdb to 2016 to 2017). Library method: the immunoSEQ multiplex PCR assay. TCRdb took over this immuneACCESS table, retaining in-frame rearrangements with V and J assigned. Such tables are incomplete; in checked studies, under half of the missing clones stem from an unresolved V gene, and the remainder is unexplained. This sample holds 190,000 or so clones; approximately 83% were observed only once. The top ten clones comprise 2.5% to 3% of the sample. The sample was PBMCs. These receptor sequences come from a woman under 30 in good health and CMV-seropositive.

The rearrangement uses TRBV6-5 and TRBJ1-4; 8 nucleotides agree with TRBD1. The germline gives CDR1 MNHEY, CDR2 SVGAGI. The length of the CDR3 is 14 residues. V lost 6 bases to trimming and J lost 2 bases; unmatched junction nucleotides: 2. CDR3: CASRRDRTNEKLFF. The CDR3 nucleotides are TGTGCCAGCAGGCGGGACAGGACTAATGAAAAACTGTTTTTT.

V is TRBV5-1 and J is TRBJ2-3; perhaps TRBD2 as D (5 bases). V shed 5 bases and J shed 4 bases, with 14 bases lying between them. The CDR3 loop spans 14 amino acids. CDR1 is SGHRS and CDR2 is YFSETQ in the germline V gene. Here the CDR3 reads CASRSLARADTQYF. In DNA form, the CDR3 reads TGCGCCAGCAGAAGTCTAGCTCGAGCAGATACGCAGTATTTT.

This sequence joins TRBV6-5 and TRBJ2-7; the match to TRBD2 covers 10 bases. The CDR3 spans 15 residues. Germline-derived CDR1 and CDR2 are MNHEY and SVGAGI. V lost 4 bases and J lost 3; bases outside the gene matches: 6. For the CDR3, the DNA is TGTGCCAGCAGTTCCTATAGCGGGGGGCTCTACGAGCAGTACTTC. Protein: CASSSYSGGLYEQYF.

The chain recombines TRBV18 with TRBJ2-1; 12 bases are shared with TRBD2. Trimming at V came to 3 bases and at J to 4 bases, leaving 4 bases not matched to a gene. Germline assignment: CDR1 KGHSH and CDR2 LQKENI. The CDR3 length is 16 residues. CDR3 nucleotide sequence: TGTGCCAGCTCACCTACAACTAGCGGGGGGTACAATGAGCAGTTCTTC. Its protein is CASSPTTSGGYNEQFF.

This chain connects TRBV10-1 to TRBJ2-7, with TRBD1 identical over 12 bases. Germline V lookup: CDR1 WNHNN, CDR2 SYGVQD (reference sequence). Germline trimming cut 6 bases from V and 5 bases from J; bases unmatched to any gene: 5. The length of the CDR3 is 14 residues. Here the CDR3 DNA reads TGCGCCAGCAGCCCCGGGACAGGGGGCAACGAGCAGTACTTC. It is translated as CASSPGTGGNEQYF.

The chain recombines TRBV6-5 with TRBJ1-1; 8 nucleotides match TRBD1. From germline, CDR1 is MNHEY and CDR2 SVGAGI. Trimming removed 5 bases from V and 8 bases from J; junction bases left unmatched: 13. This CDR3 contains 15 residues. CDR3 sequence (DNA): TGTGCCAGCAGTCCCGGACAGGGTGGCGCGGTGGAAGCTTTCTTT. This sequence encodes CASSPGQGGAVEAFF.

This rearrangement joins TRBV28 to TRBJ1-5; D is uncertain. The CDR3 spans 13 residues. Trimming pared 8 bases from V and 1 base from J, leaving 9 bases between. Germline CDR1 and CDR2: MDHEN and SYDVKM. The CDR3 nucleotides are TGTGCCAGCGACAAGGCGAGCAATCAGCCCCAGCATTTT. This encodes CASDKASNQPQHF.

The V and J genes are TRBV6-1 and TRBJ1-1; 8 positions agree with TRBD1. Germline V gene lookup returns CDR1 MNHNS and CDR2 SASEGT. The CDR3 contains 13 residues. V lost 10 bases and J lost 3; bases outside the gene matches: 7. The CDR3 bases are TGTGCCATCACCTTGGACAGGGACACTGAAGCTTTCTTT. It specifies CAITLDRDTEAFF.

The genes are TRBV9 and TRBJ1-2, with D hard to call. CDR1 is SGDLS, CDR2 YYNGEE, per germline. The V and J ends lost 3 bases and 1 base respectively, with 19 bases between them. This CDR3 has 17 amino acids. The CDR3 sequence: CASSAREDGEYNYGYTF. CDR3 in DNA: TGTGCCAGCAGCGCAAGGGAGGACGGGGAATATAACTATGGCTACACCTTC.

The V gene is TRBV27, the J gene TRBJ1-4, with 7 bases that match TRBD1. The V segment lost 5 bases and the J segment 7 bases; nucleotides outside the gene matches: 10. The germline V gene has CDR1 MNHEY and CDR2 SMNVEV (reference sequence). The CDR3 consists of 15 residues. This CDR3 reads CASSNTGVKGEKLFF. For the CDR3, the DNA is TGTGCCAGCAGTAACACAGGGGTTAAGGGTGAAAAACTGTTTTTT.

This rearrangement joins TRBV6-5 to TRBJ2-2; no firm D call. With 8 bases removed from V and 0 bases from J, the gap between germline ends came to 13 bases. From germline, CDR1 is MNHEY and CDR2 SVGAGI. The CDR3 has 15 amino acids. The CDR3: CASGSPLSNTGELFF. For the CDR3, the DNA is TGTGCCAGCGGGTCCCCACTATCGAACACCGGGGAGCTGTTTTTT.

This clone was detected once. The chain recombines TRBV5-1 with TRBJ1-3, with D unclear. Germline CDR1 reads SGHRS; CDR2 reads YFSETQ. This CDR3 is 15 amino acids long. V lost 0 bases, J lost 0 bases, and 7 bases lay in between. This chain's CDR3 is CASSLVPGSGNTIYF. CDR3 bases: TGCGCCAGCAGCTTGGTACCAGGCTCTGGAAACACCATATATTTT. Together with reference TRBV5-1 and TRBJ1-3, the CDR3 gives the full variable domain: KAGVTQTPRYLIKTRGQQVTLSCSPISGHRSVSWYQQTPGQGLQFLFEYFSETQRNKGNFPGRFSGRQFSNSRSEMNVSTLELGDSALYLCASSLVPGSGNTIYFGEGSWLTVV.

V gene TRBV2 combines with J gene TRBJ1-5; 9 nucleotides match TRBD1. J was trimmed by 6 bases and V by 6 bases; bases with no gene match: 6. Germline V lookup: CDR1 SNHLY, CDR2 FYNNEI. The CDR3 consists of 14 residues. The CDR3 DNA reads as TGTGCCAGCAGGGGGGGACAGGGAGCTCAGCCCCAGCATTTT. This codes for CASRGGQGAQPQHF.

The chain joins TRBV7-9 to TRBJ2-7, with TRBD2 as a possible D gene (5 bases). Trimming left V 5 bases short and J 5 bases short, with 13 bases between. This CDR3 has 13 amino acids. Germline CDR1 SEHNR, CDR2 FQNEAQ (reference sequence). The CDR3 protein is CASSPQRRHEQYF. CDR3 DNA sequence: TGTGCCAGCAGCCCCCAGCGGCGCCACGAGCAGTACTTC.

The chain couples TRBV5-1 to TRBJ2-7; 7 bases align to TRBD1. The CDR3 spans 16 residues. Trimming removed 3 bases from V and 3 bases from J; junction bases left unmatched: 12. Germline V CDR1 and CDR2: SGHRS, YFSETQ. CDR3 sequence (DNA): TGCGCCAGCAGCTCCACAGGGGCCCCGTCACTCTACGAGCAGTACTTC. This sequence encodes CASSSTGAPSLYEQYF.

V usage is TRBV11-3 and J usage is TRBJ2-3; 10 bases are shared with TRBD2. Germline trimming cut 6 bases from V and 4 bases from J; bases unmatched to any gene: 4. Germline CDR1 and CDR2: SGHNT and YENEEA. The CDR3 sequence is 14 residues long. Here the CDR3 reads CASRDSGGPDTQYF. CDR3 nucleotides: TGTGCCAGCAGGGATAGCGGGGGGCCAGATACGCAGTATTTT.

This clone was counted a single time. The rearrangement uses TRBV19 and TRBJ1-4; 7 bases map to TRBD1. The CDR3 is made up of 15 amino acids. The V gene's germline CDR1 is LNHDA and CDR2 SQIVND (reference sequence). V trimming: 10 bases; J trimming: 4 bases; junction bases outside the gene matches: 12. DNA of the CDR3: TGTGCCACCCAGACAGGGTTAGGAGGTAATGAAAAACTGTTTTTT. Residues: CATQTGLGGNEKLFF.

The chain employs TRBV7-8 and TRBJ1-4; D may be TRBD1 (5 bases). The CDR3 is 18 amino acids. The germline V gene encodes CDR1 SGHVS and CDR2 FQNEAQ. Trimming stripped 5 bases from V and 0 bases from J, with 19 bases between. CDR3 sequence: CASSAGRRRGSTNEKLFF. In DNA, the CDR3 is TGTGCCAGCAGCGCTGGGCGGCGGCGGGGCTCAACTAATGAAAAACTGTTTTTT.

The CDR3 reads CASSPRTSGAWGQYF. CDR3 in DNA: TGTGCCAGCAGCCCCAGGACTAGCGGGGCCTGGGGGCAGTACTTC. This sequence joins TRBV11-2 and TRBJ2-7, with 12 bases aligning to TRBD2. There are 15 residues in the CDR3. V was pared by 5 bases and J by 9 bases, with 11 bases of the junction left unmatched. From germline, CDR1 is SGHAT and CDR2 FQNNGV.

This clone was seen only once. V gene TRBV7-2 combines with J gene TRBJ2-7, with D possibly TRBD1 on 6 matching bases. Looked up from germline, CDR1 is SGHTA and CDR2 is FQGNSA. The CDR3 sequence is 15 residues long. The V and J ends lost 2 bases and 3 bases respectively, with 14 bases between them. The CDR3 is CASSLTGLVHYEQYF. CDR3 in DNA: TGTGCCAGCAGCTTAACAGGGTTGGTCCACTACGAGCAGTACTTC.

V gene TRBV19 combines with J gene TRBJ2-7; 8 nucleotides align to TRBD1. With 6 bases clipped from V and 0 bases from J, the junction kept 7 bases outside the gene matches. From germline, CDR1 is LNHDA and CDR2 SQIVND (reference sequence). The CDR3 is made up of 15 amino acids. The CDR3 DNA is TGTGCCAGTAGACTATCACAGGGGGACTCCTACGAGCAGTACTTC. Protein product: CASRLSQGDSYEQYF.

This chain connects TRBV7-2 to TRBJ1-3; the match to TRBD1 covers 7 bases. V lost 3 bases and J lost 7; bases outside the gene matches: 6. CDR1 is SGHTA and CDR2 is FQGNSA in the germline V gene. CDR3 size: 14 residues. The CDR3 loop is CASSFDTGANTIYF. The CDR3 DNA is TGTGCCAGCAGCTTTGACACAGGGGCGAACACCATATATTTT.

The chain combines TRBV19 with TRBJ1-1, with D uncertain. The V end lost 10 bases, the J end lost 5 bases, and 17 bases lay between the germline ends. Germline CDR1 is LNHDA and CDR2 is SQIVND (reference sequence). This CDR3 contains 13 residues. CDR3 in DNA: TGTGCCACCCGGCGGGTCGAAGCGACTGAAGCTTTCTTT. It encodes CATRRVEATEAFF.

The J gene is TRBJ1-2, the V gene TRBV6-1; D is uncertain. Looked up from germline, CDR1 is MNHNS and CDR2 is SASEGT. V was trimmed by 6 bases and J by 3 bases, leaving 14 bases between them. The CDR3 length is 14 residues. CDR3 sequence: CASSPRTGDYGYTF. In DNA form, the CDR3 reads TGTGCCAGCAGCCCAAGGACGGGAGACTATGGCTACACCTTC.

The chain links TRBV5-4 to TRBJ1-2; a possible D gene is TRBD1 (6 bases). Germline lookup yields CDR1 SGHNT and CDR2 YYREEE (reference sequence). The CDR3 is 15 residues long. Trimming took 3 bases from V and 8 from J, leaving 20 bases between them. In DNA, the CDR3 is TGTGCCAGCAGCTCAGATCTAGACAGGAATAACGGCTACACCTTC. Translation gives CASSSDLDRNNGYTF.

The V call is TRBV19, the J call TRBJ2-2; no reliable D call. This CDR3 is built from 12 residues. The germline V gene encodes CDR1 LNHDA and CDR2 SQIVND (reference sequence). The germline V and J ends were trimmed by 8 bases and 4 bases, with 8 bases remaining between them. The CDR3 nucleotides read TGTGCCAGTTGGAGTAGCACCGGGGAGCTGTTTTTT. This encodes CASWSSTGELFF.